Shown below are 3 T cell receptor beta chains from a single sample sequenced in a study of beta chain features in type 1 diabetes. Expressed TCRB transcripts were sequenced after all isolated RNA was converted to cDNA. Data came from immunoSEQ multiplex PCR; TCRdb stores just in-frame clones and leaves some out. The sample lists around 300,000 clones, 14% occurring once. The source material was central memory CD4+ T cells from blood. The receptors come from a man aged 25 to 40 in good health.

This clone appeared a few times. This CDR3 reads CASSLWEGRGETQYF. CDR3 bases: TGTGCCAGCAGCTTATGGGAGGGGAGAGGGGAGACCCAGTACTTC. The chain has TRBV7-2 and TRBJ2-5; 7 bases match TRBD2. This CDR3 has 15 amino acids. The germline V gene has CDR1 SGHTA and CDR2 FQGNSA. V lost 2 bases and J lost 5; bases outside the gene matches: 8.

J is TRBJ2-5 and V is TRBV2; 8 bases agree with TRBD2. This CDR3 has 15 residues. Germline trimming cut 6 bases from V and 1 base from J; bases unmatched to any gene: 7. CDR1 SNHLY and CDR2 FYNNEI come from the germline V gene. CDR3 sequence: CASRNQAGAQETQYF. In nucleotides, the CDR3 is TGTGCCAGCAGGAACCAAGCGGGGGCCCAAGAGACCCAGTACTTC.

This clone was detected a few times. The V gene is TRBV5-4, the J gene TRBJ2-2, with D perhaps matching TRBD2 (6 bases). Per the germline V gene, CDR1 is SGHNT and CDR2 is YYREEE (reference sequence). V was pared by 0 bases and J by 7 bases, with 10 bases between. CDR3 length: 14 residues. Written as DNA, the CDR3 is TGTGCCAGCAGCTTGGAGCTAGCGAGCGGGGAGCTGTTTTTT. Encoded protein: CASSLELASGELFF.